The clone carrying this TCR beta chain was seen repeatedly, ten times or more. Its target is unknown. Germline values: CDR1 ENHRY, CDR2 SYGVKD. The CDR3 has 13 residues. The V gene lost 7 bases and the J gene lost 7 bases, with 16 bases spanning the gap. Using RNA transcripts as the source, TCR beta CDR3 regions were amplified. Using the HTBI primer set, a first-round RT-PCR was run on the TCR CDR3. From the multiplex PCR reads, TCRdb called clonotypes with MiXCR, one entry per CDR3 protein. Here the sample spans about 520,000 distinct CDR3 sequences, roughly 25% being singletons. The data derive from a study of T cells in Graves' hyperthyroidism and ophthalmopathy. Regarding the study as a whole: Ophthalmopathy stood apart from stable hyperthyroidism in a 13 V-J model.

Exclusion of a patient resulted from uncontrolled infection, other autoimmune disease, pregnancy or lactation. Diagnosis rested on symptoms, serum thyroxine and TRAb, thyroid ultrasound, and orbital computed tomography. V is TRBV10-3 and J is TRBJ1-2; D is unclear. Material for sequencing was blood. This clonotype was sampled from a woman aged 25 to 45 with Graves' ophthalmopathy. The CDR3 DNA reads TGTGCCATCACCCCCCCCCGGGTGCGTGGCTACACCTTC. Protein sequence: CAITPPRVRGYTF.